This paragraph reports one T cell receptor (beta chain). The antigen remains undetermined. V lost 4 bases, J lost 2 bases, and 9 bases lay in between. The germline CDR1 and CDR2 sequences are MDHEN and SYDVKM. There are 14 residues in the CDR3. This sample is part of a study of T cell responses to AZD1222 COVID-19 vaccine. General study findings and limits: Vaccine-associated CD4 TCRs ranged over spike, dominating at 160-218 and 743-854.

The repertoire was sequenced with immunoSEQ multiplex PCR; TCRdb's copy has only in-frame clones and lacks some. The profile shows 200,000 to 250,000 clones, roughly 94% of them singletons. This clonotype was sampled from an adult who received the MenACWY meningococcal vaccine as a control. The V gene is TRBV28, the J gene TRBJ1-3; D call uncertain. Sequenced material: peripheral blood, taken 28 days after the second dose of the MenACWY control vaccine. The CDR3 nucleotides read TGTGCCAGCAGTTCAGGACGCCCTGGAAACACCATATATTTT. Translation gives CASSSGRPGNTIYF. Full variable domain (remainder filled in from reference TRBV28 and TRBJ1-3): DVKVTQSSRYLVKRTGEKVFLECVQDMDHENMFWYRQDPGLGLRLIYFSYDVKMKEKGDIPEGYSVSREKKERFSLILESASTNQTSMYLCASSSGRPGNTIYFGEGSWLTVV.